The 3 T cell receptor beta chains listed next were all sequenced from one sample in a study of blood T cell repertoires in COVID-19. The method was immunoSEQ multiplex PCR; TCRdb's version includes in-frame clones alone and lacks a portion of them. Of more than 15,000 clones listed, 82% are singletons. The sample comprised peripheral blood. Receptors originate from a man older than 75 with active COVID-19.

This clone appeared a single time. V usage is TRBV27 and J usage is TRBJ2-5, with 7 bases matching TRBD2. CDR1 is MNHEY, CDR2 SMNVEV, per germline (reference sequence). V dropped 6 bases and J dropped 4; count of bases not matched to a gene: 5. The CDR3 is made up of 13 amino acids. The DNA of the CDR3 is TGTGCCAGCAGCACCGGACTAGGAGAGACCCAGTACTTC. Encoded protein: CASSTGLGETQYF.

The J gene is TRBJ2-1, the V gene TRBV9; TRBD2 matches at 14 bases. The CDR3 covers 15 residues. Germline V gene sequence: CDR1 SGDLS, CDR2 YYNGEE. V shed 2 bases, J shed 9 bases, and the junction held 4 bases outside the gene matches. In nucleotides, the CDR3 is TGTGCCAGCAGCGTTGGGACTAGCGGGAGCACTGAGCAGTTCTTC. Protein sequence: CASSVGTSGSTEQFF. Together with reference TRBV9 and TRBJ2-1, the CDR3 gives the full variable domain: DSGVTQTPKHLITATGQRVTLRCSPRSGDLSVYWYQQSLDQGLQFLIQYYNGEERAKGNILERFSAQQFPDLHSELNLSSLELGDSALYFCASSVGTSGSTEQFFGPGTRLTVL.

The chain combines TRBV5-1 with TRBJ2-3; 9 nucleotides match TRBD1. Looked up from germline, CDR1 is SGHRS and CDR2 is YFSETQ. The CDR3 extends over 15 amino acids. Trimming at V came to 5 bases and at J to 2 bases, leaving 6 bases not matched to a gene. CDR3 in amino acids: CASSRQGGITDTQYF. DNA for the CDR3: TGCGCCAGCAGTCGACAGGGGGGAATCACAGATACGCAGTATTTT. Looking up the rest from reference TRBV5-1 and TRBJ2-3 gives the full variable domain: KAGVTQTPRYLIKTRGQQVTLSCSPISGHRSVSWYQQTPGQGLQFLFEYFSETQRNKGNFPGRFSGRQFSNSRSEMNVSTLELGDSALYLCASSRQGGITDTQYFGPGTRLTVL.